This T cell receptor (beta chain) was captured by sequencing in a study of T cell responses to AZD1222 COVID-19 vaccine (dated by TCRdb to about 2021). Turning to the overall study: AZD1222 recipients given second doses at about 4 weeks or at about 12 weeks were pooled, since spike-specific TCR depth and breadth were not found to differ between the two schedules. TCR sequencing was performed for some 250 trial participants, of whom some 200 were given two doses of AZD1222 and some 26 were given two doses of MenACWY control vaccine. Trial participants were enrolled by age into subgroups of 18-55, 56-69 and 70-plus years, and around 150, 29 and 61 TCR-sequenced participants, respectively, were included in these subgroups. The research as a whole found: Nearly half of unique spike-specific TCRs reportedly recognized epitopes outside regions mutated in the B.1.351 and B.1.1.7 variants. The vaccine-associated CD4 TCRs covered the entire spike protein, and the dominant responses fell in regions 160-218 and 743-854. The 56-69-year group was small, and its depth increase did not reach significance, likely because of low power. Participants were mostly white British, with more females than males. The authors suggested clonal diversity may have been underestimated. After two AZD1222 doses, spike-specific TCR breadth and depth were significantly higher than at day 0 and than in MenACWY recipients. Because no day 14 peak-response samples were available, the repertoires could be characterized only after the peak T cell response. Conclusions about previously exposed vaccinees were limited because only six AZD1222 recipients were SARS-CoV-2 seropositive at baseline.

The CDR3 regions of human TCRbeta chains were subjected to immunosequencing. For the original study's pipeline: Repertoire TCRs were checked for matches against a reference library of SARS-CoV-2-specific TCRs that had been generated using the MIRA antigen-specificity platform. Breadth meant the fraction of unique TCRs that were SARS-CoV-2-associated, whereas depth meant the fraction of total T cells that were SARS-CoV-2-associated. Using the MIRA data, every spike-specific TCR was mapped to the spike region that the TCR reacted to and assigned to either a CD4 or a CD8 class. Log10-transformed breadth and depth values were compared by one-way ANOVA with Sidak's multiple comparisons tests. Drawn from immuneACCESS, this table holds only the in-frame rearrangements with V and J called that TCRdb kept. Clones are partly lost; checked studies trace under half to an unresolved V gene and leave the rest unexplained. That table supplies the V and J calls and clone size; D and trimming were determined from the DNA. The sample table lists fewer than 150,000 clones, 80% to 95% of them with a count of one. The ten largest clones take up about 3.1% of the sample.

Of note for this clone: The antigen it recognizes is unknown. No much larger clone exists at a distance of one base, and base qualities are not known.

The time point label, read with the paper, signifies: baseline before first vaccination. The vaccinee samples were drawn from two UK trials, COV001 and COV002, one of which was a single-blind randomized controlled phase 2/3 trial testing AZD1222 (ChAdOx1 nCoV-19) in healthy adults. For TCRbeta chain sequencing, PBMC samples were collected from trial participants at day 0 and at day 28 after the second dose. The CDR3, cysteine through phenylalanine, is 18 amino acids long. The CDR3 DNA has 54 bases and is translated from base 1. Sequences ENHRY (CDR1) and SYGVKD (CDR2) are obtained from the germline V gene. Unmatched junction bases come to 14, with V trimmed by 5 bases and J by 5 bases.

The sequence was obtained from an adult in good health. The rearranged chain carries TRBV10-3 and TRBJ2-3; 12 central nucleotides agree with TRBD2. Here the sequenced sample was peripheral blood, taken on day 0 of AZD1222 vaccination. The encoded CDR3 is CAISIRTSGTSRGDTQYF. The nucleotide sequence is TGTGCCATCAGTATTAGGACTAGCGGGACCAGCCGGGGAGATACGCAGTATTTT.